The source of this T cell receptor (beta chain) is a study of CD8 T cells in Susac syndrome. Findings and caveats of the study: It was acknowledged in the study that the number of individuals who were included in its TCR sequencing and HLA analysis was relatively small.

With respect to this clonotype: As yet, its antigen is unknown.

When the RNA was reverse transcribed, random hexamers were used with an input of roughly 0.5 to 1 ug. Across 54 Vbeta and 13 Jbeta, immunoSEQ multiplex PCR amplified TCR beta CDR3. TCRdb processed the immunoSEQ multiplex PCR reads anew with MiXCR; each CDR3 protein has one entry. Among around 190,000 distinct CDR3 sequences listed, roughly 96% were seen once. Controls matched for age and sex were healthy donors. TEMRA cells were enriched by FACS, and CD4+ and CD8+ T cells were negatively isolated. The sample consisted of CD4+ T cells from PBMCs. The TCR was taken from a human donor in good health.

CDR3 in DNA: TGCGCCAGCAGCTTGGAGGTGGCCGGGAGTACAGATACGCAGTATTTT. Amino acids: CASSLEVAGSTDTQYF. The V call is TRBV5-1, the J call TRBJ2-3; a possible D gene is TRBD2 (6 bases). The CDR3 runs 16 residues. Germline loops: CDR1 SGHRS, CDR2 YFSETQ. V lost 0 bases and J 3 bases, leaving 14 bases between the germline ends.